This T cell receptor beta chain derives from a study of blood T cell repertoires in COVID-19. The germline V gene encodes CDR1 SGHVS and CDR2 FQNEAQ. The CDR3 contains 17 residues. Trimming took 5 bases from V and 6 from J; bases not matched to a gene: 16. Some clones are missing from TCRdb's copy, which holds only in-frame ones; the method was immunoSEQ multiplex PCR. The table includes a few hundred thousand clones, approximately 83% detected once. The sequenced sample was PBMCs or T cells enriched from blood (not recorded which). The chain recombines TRBV7-8 with TRBJ2-3; the match to TRBD2 covers 8 bases. This TCR was sampled from a man aged 25 to 40 who had recovered from COVID-19. The CDR3 is CASSTPLARGGGDTQYF. The CDR3 coding sequence is TGTGCCAGCAGCACACCCCTAGCCCGGGGGGGCGGTGATACGCAGTATTTT.